These T cell receptor beta chains were read from a single sample in a study of metastatic and nonmetastatic thyroid tumors. TCRdb ran MiXCR on the PCR reads. This table holds over 55,000 clones, roughly 30% found once. Specimen: blood. These receptors were taken from a female donor with papillary thyroid cancer or a benign thyroid nodule (not recorded which). Some clones in this sample may be carry-over from other donors' samples. Each CDR3 is given with its conserved first and last residue. Each record gives: clone size, CDR3 length, D gene, V gene, J gene, CDR3 protein, CDR3 DNA. D genes are given only for firm matches. Size tells how often a clone was seen (once, few, many) or the class of an expanded clone, and some rows leave it out.

clone_size: few; cdr3_length: 13; d_call: NA; v_call: TRBV12-3/TRBV12-4; j_call: TRBJ1-4; cdr3_aa: CASSFKSHEKLFF; cdr3_nt: TGTGCCAGCAGTTTTAAGAGCCACGAAAAACTGTTTTTT
clone_size: few; cdr3_length: 15; d_call: NA; v_call: TRBV4-3; j_call: TRBJ2-7; cdr3_aa: CASSQGTTYSYEQYF; cdr3_nt: TGCGCCAGCAGCCAAGGAACCACTTACTCCTACGAGCAGTACTTC
clone_size: NA; cdr3_length: 15; d_call: TRBD1; v_call: TRBV2; j_call: TRBJ1-5; cdr3_aa: CASLPASGQGQPQHF; cdr3_nt: TGTGCCAGCCTACCCGCTTCGGGACAGGGTCAGCCCCAGCATTTT
clone_size: NA; cdr3_length: 16; d_call: TRBD2; v_call: TRBV4-2; j_call: TRBJ2-3; cdr3_aa: CASSPFGGRAEDTQYF; cdr3_nt: TGTGCCAGCAGCCCCTTCGGCGGGAGGGCCGAAGATACGCAGTATTTT
clone_size: NA; cdr3_length: 14; d_call: NA; v_call: TRBV28; j_call: TRBJ2-5; cdr3_aa: CASSFAGYQETQYF; cdr3_nt: TGTGCCAGCAGTTTTGCGGGTTACCAAGAGACCCAGTACTTC
clone_size: many; cdr3_length: 17; d_call: TRBD2; v_call: TRBV4-2; j_call: TRBJ2-5; cdr3_aa: CASSQDLTSGMEETQYF; cdr3_nt: TGTGCCAGCAGCCAAGATTTAACTAGCGGGATGGAAGAGACCCAGTACTTC
clone_size: once; cdr3_length: 17; d_call: NA; v_call: TRBV3-1; j_call: TRBJ1-3; cdr3_aa: CASSLRTTGPSGNTIYF; cdr3_nt: TGTGCTAGCAGCCTCCGGACGACTGGACCCTCTGGAAACACCATATATTTT
clone_size: few; cdr3_length: 16; d_call: TRBD1; v_call: TRBV6-1; j_call: TRBJ2-1; cdr3_aa: CASSGRGQVATNEQFF; cdr3_nt: TGTGCCAGCAGTGGCAGAGGACAGGTCGCAACCAATGAGCAGTTCTTC
clone_size: NA; cdr3_length: 14; d_call: TRBD2; v_call: TRBV5-1; j_call: TRBJ2-5; cdr3_aa: CASSPGTSGGAQYF; cdr3_nt: TGCGCCAGCAGCCCCGGGACTAGCGGGGGGGCCCAGTACTTC
clone_size: NA; cdr3_length: 13; d_call: NA; v_call: TRBV6-1; j_call: TRBJ2-7; cdr3_aa: CASSGQANYEQYF; cdr3_nt: TGTGCCAGCAGTGGACAGGCTAACTACGAGCAGTACTTC
clone_size: few; cdr3_length: 14; d_call: TRBD1; v_call: TRBV6-1; j_call: TRBJ2-5; cdr3_aa: CASSDSTGGETQYF; cdr3_nt: TGTGCCAGCAGTGATTCGACAGGGGGAGAGACCCAGTACTTC
clone_size: NA; cdr3_length: 15; d_call: TRBD1; v_call: TRBV5-1; j_call: TRBJ1-1; cdr3_aa: CASSTHPTGPTEAFF; cdr3_nt: TGCGCCAGCAGCACCCACCCGACAGGGCCAACTGAAGCTTTCTTT
clone_size: NA; cdr3_length: 15; d_call: TRBD2; v_call: TRBV12-3/TRBV12-4; j_call: TRBJ2-3; cdr3_aa: CASTPRTSTGYTQYF; cdr3_nt: TGTGCCAGCACCCCTAGGACTAGCACGGGCTATACGCAGTATTTT
clone_size: NA; cdr3_length: 14; d_call: TRBD1; v_call: TRBV6-5; j_call: TRBJ2-7; cdr3_aa: CASSSGQGAYEQYF; cdr3_nt: TGTGCCAGCAGTTCGGGACAGGGTGCCTACGAGCAGTACTTC
clone_size: NA; cdr3_length: 14; d_call: TRBD1; v_call: TRBV18; j_call: TRBJ1-2; cdr3_aa: CASSRGTAEYGYTF; cdr3_nt: TGTGCCAGCTCACGGGGGACAGCTGAATATGGCTACACCTTC
clone_size: NA; cdr3_length: 15; d_call: NA; v_call: TRBV7-6; j_call: TRBJ2-7; cdr3_aa: CASSLGGGGTYEQYF; cdr3_nt: TGTGCCAGCAGCTTAGGGGGAGGGGGCACCTACGAGCAGTACTTC
clone_size: NA; cdr3_length: 18; d_call: TRBD2; v_call: TRBV4-1; j_call: TRBJ2-7; cdr3_aa: CASSQGGLAGGRSYEQYF; cdr3_nt: TGCGCCAGCAGCCAAGGAGGCCTAGCGGGGGGGCGGTCCTACGAGCAGTACTTC
clone_size: NA; cdr3_length: 12; d_call: TRBD1; v_call: TRBV2; j_call: TRBJ1-4; cdr3_aa: CATGQGFEKLFF; cdr3_nt: TGTGCCACCGGACAGGGGTTTGAAAAACTGTTTTTT
clone_size: NA; cdr3_length: 12; d_call: NA; v_call: TRBV3-1; j_call: TRBJ2-7; cdr3_aa: CASQGRTPGQYF; cdr3_nt: TGTGCCAGCCAAGGCAGGACCCCCGGGCAGTACTTC
clone_size: NA; cdr3_length: 16; d_call: TRBD1; v_call: TRBV18; j_call: TRBJ1-2; cdr3_aa: CASSPVGGQVVYGYTF; cdr3_nt: TGTGCCAGCTCACCAGTCGGGGGACAGGTCGTTTATGGCTACACCTTC
clone_size: NA; cdr3_length: 18; d_call: TRBD2; v_call: TRBV28; j_call: TRBJ2-6; cdr3_aa: CASSPGVAGDSGANVLTF; cdr3_nt: TGTGCCAGCAGTCCAGGGGTAGCGGGGGACTCTGGGGCCAACGTCCTGACTTTC
clone_size: NA; cdr3_length: 13; d_call: NA; v_call: TRBV6-6; j_call: TRBJ1-6; cdr3_aa: CASSYSWDSPLHF; cdr3_nt: TGTGCCAGCAGTTACTCATGGGATTCACCCCTCCACTTT